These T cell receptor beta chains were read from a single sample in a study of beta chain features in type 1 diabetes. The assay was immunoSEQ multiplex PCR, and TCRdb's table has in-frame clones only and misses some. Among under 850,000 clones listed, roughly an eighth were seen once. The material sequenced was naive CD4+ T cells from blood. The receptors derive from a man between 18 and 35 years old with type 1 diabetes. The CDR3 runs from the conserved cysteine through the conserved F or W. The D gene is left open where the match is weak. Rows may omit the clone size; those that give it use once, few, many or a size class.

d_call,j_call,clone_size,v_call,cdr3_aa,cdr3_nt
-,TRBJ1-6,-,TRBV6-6,CAGSQAFGSPLHF,TGTGCCGGTTCACAGGCTTTCGGGTCACCCCTCCACTTT
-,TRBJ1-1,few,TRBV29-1,CSVGLYHPNTEAFF,TGCAGCGTAGGACTGTACCACCCGAACACTGAAGCTTTCTTT
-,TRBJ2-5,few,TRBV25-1,CASSDGFGPGYQETQYF,TGTGCCAGCAGTGACGGGTTCGGCCCTGGGTACCAAGAGACCCAGTACTTC
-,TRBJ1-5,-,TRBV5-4,CASSFSGVDQPQHF,TGTGCCAGCAGCTTTTCCGGGGTTGATCAGCCCCAGCATTTT
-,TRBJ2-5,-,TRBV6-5,CASSWGSTLETQYF,TGTGCCAGCAGTTGGGGAAGTACGTTGGAGACCCAGTACTTC
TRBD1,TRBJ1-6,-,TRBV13,CASSYTGAYNSPLHF,TGTGCCAGCAGCTACACAGGGGCCTATAATTCACCCCTCCACTTT
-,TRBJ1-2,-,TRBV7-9,CASSLQEGYGYTF,TGTGCCAGCAGCTTGCAGGAGGGCTATGGCTACACCTTC
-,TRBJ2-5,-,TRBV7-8,CASSQDWAVAQYF,TGTGCCAGCAGCCAGGACTGGGCGGTGGCCCAGTACTTC
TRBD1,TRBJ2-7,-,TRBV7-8,CASSLDGTVNTRQYF,TGTGCCAGCAGCTTAGACGGGACAGTCAATACGAGGCAGTACTTC
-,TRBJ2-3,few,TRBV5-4,CASSRPPGGDTDTQYF,TGTGCCAGCAGCCGCCCTCCCGGCGGGGACACAGATACGCAGTATTTT
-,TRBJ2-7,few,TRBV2,CASSEIAASGGYEQYF,TGTGCCAGCAGTGAGATCGCAGCGTCTGGGGGATACGAGCAGTACTTC
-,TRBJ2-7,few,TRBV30,CAWDVSNSYEQYF,TGTGCCTGGGACGTCTCAAACTCTTACGAGCAGTACTTC
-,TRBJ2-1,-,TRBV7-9,CTSSLASEQFF,TGTACCAGCAGCTTAGCTTCTGAGCAGTTCTTC
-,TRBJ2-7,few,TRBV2,CATLRESAGEQYF,TGTGCCACGCTCCGGGAGTCCGCCGGGGAGCAGTACTTC
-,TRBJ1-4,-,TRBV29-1,CSAGGSTNEKLFF,TGCAGCGCCGGGGGATCAACTAATGAAAAACTGTTTTTT
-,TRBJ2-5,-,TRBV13,CASSLVRSPETQYF,TGTGCCAGCAGCTTAGTACGATCTCCAGAGACCCAGTACTTC
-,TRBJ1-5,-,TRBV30,CAFDGLLQPQHF,TGTGCCTTCGACGGGCTACTCCAGCCCCAGCATTTT
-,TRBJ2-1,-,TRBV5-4,CASSLGGNSYNEQFF,TGTGCCAGCAGCTTGGGCGGGAATTCCTACAATGAGCAGTTCTTC
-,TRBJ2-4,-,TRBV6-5,CASTNPGDIIQYF,TGTGCCAGCACCAACCCCGGCGATATCATTCAGTACTTC
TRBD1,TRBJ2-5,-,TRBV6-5,CASSWDSGTGRETQYF,TGTGCCAGCAGTTGGGACTCCGGGACAGGGCGAGAGACCCAGTACTTC
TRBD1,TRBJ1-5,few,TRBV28,CASSTHPGQRGNQPQHF,TGTGCCAGCAGTACGCATCCGGGACAGAGAGGAAATCAGCCCCAGCATTTT
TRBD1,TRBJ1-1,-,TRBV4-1,CASSQLGQGAEALF,TGCGCCAGCAGCCAACTGGGACAGGGCGCTGAAGCTCTCTTT
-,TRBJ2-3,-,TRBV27,CASSLPGPSRTDTQYF,TGTGCCAGCAGTTTACCCGGGCCCTCGCGCACAGATACGCAGTATTTT
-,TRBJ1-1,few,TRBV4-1,CASSPSGQLNTEAFF,TGCGCCAGCAGCCCAAGTGGCCAGTTGAACACTGAAGCTTTCTTT
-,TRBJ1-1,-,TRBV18,CASSPQRGTTYTEAFF,TGTGCCAGCTCACCCCAAAGGGGTACAACTTACACTGAAGCTTTCTTT
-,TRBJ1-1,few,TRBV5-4,CASSPGPETEAFF,TGTGCCAGCAGTCCCGGGCCCGAAACTGAAGCTTTCTTT
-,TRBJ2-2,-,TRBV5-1,CASTSGTGELFF,TGCGCCAGCACGTCGGGGACCGGGGAGCTGTTTTTT
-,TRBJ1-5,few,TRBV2,CASSRLLVGGQPQHF,TGTGCCAGCAGCCGGTTGCTTGTGGGGGGCCAGCCCCAGCATTTT
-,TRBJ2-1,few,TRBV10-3,CAIARSITSWANEQFF,TGTGCCATCGCAAGAAGTATTACCTCCTGGGCCAATGAGCAGTTCTTC
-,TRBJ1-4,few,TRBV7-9,CASSLSGFGEKLFF,TGTGCCAGCAGCTTATCAGGGTTCGGTGAAAAACTGTTTTTT
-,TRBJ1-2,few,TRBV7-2,CASSSPAGNYGYTF,TGTGCCAGCAGCTCCCCAGCAGGGAACTATGGCTACACCTTC
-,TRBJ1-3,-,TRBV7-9,CASSLRADYPGNTIYF,TGTGCCAGCAGCTTGAGGGCGGATTACCCTGGAAACACCATATATTTT
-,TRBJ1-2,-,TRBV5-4,CASTLQLANYGYTF,TGTGCCAGCACCCTACAGCTCGCTAACTATGGCTACACCTTC